A single sample gave rise to the 11 T cell receptor beta chains below, sequenced in a study of early T cells in non-severe SARS-CoV-2 infection. MiXCR, run by TCRdb on the 5' RACE reads, gives a single entry per CDR3 protein. The sample records over 50,000 distinct CDR3 sequences, 11% being singletons. Input material: whole blood. Receptors originate from an adult who was a healthcare worker with PCR-confirmed SARS-CoV-2 infection or an uninfected control (not recorded which).

In this sample, this clonotype turned up many times. V usage is TRBV5-1 and J usage is TRBJ1-4; D remains unclear. Trimming stripped 5 bases from V and 5 bases from J, with 10 bases between. The germline gives CDR1 SGHRS, CDR2 YFSETQ. The CDR3 covers 13 residues. CDR3 sequence (DNA): TGCGCCAGCAGGCCAGGAGGGAATGAAAAACTGTTTTTT. Amino acid sequence: CASRPGGNEKLFF.

This clonotype was observed many times. The chain is built from TRBV7-2 and TRBJ1-6, with D uncertain. Germline CDR1 reads SGHTA; CDR2 reads FQGNSA. CDR3 length: 11 amino acids. The germline V and J ends were trimmed by 3 bases and 8 bases, with 2 bases remaining between them. The CDR3: CASSFDSPLHF. The DNA of the CDR3 is TGTGCCAGCAGCTTCGATTCACCCCTCCACTTT.

The V call is TRBV20-1, the J call TRBJ2-1; a possible D gene is TRBD2 (6 bases). The CDR3 is made up of 12 amino acids. From germline, CDR1 is DFQATT and CDR2 SNEGSKA (reference sequence). V lost 6 bases to trimming and J lost 5 bases, with 11 bases between them. The CDR3 protein is CSARDFDNEQFF. CDR3 nucleotide sequence: TGCAGTGCACGGGACTTCGACAATGAGCAGTTCTTC.

This clonotype has ten or more counts. The chain combines TRBV19 with TRBJ1-4; D is possibly TRBD1 (5 bases). The CDR3 totals 15 residues. The germline V gene encodes CDR1 LNHDA and CDR2 SQIVND (reference sequence). V shed 3 bases and J shed 8 bases, with 16 bases lying between them. The CDR3 is CASSIRGGGGEKLFF. DNA of the CDR3: TGTGCCAGTAGTATTCGTGGGGGAGGCGGAGAAAAACTGTTTTTT.

This clonotype was seen only a few times. The rearrangement joins TRBV6-5 to TRBJ1-1, with no clear D. This CDR3 spans 14 amino acids. V lost 2 bases and J 3 bases, leaving 10 bases between the germline ends. Germline V gives CDR1 MNHEY, CDR2 SVGAGI. The CDR3 protein is CASSYRSLDTEAFF. CDR3 sequence (DNA): TGTGCCAGCAGTTACCGAAGCCTAGACACTGAAGCTTTCTTT.

This clonotype was seen many times. Written as DNA, the CDR3 is TGTGCCAGCAAGGTCTCCGTCTCCTACGAGCAGTACTTC. It translates to CASKVSVSYEQYF. The V and J genes are TRBV2 and TRBJ2-7; no reliable D call. In germline, CDR1 is SNHLY, CDR2 FYNNEI. The CDR3 consists of 13 residues. Trimming stripped 7 bases from V and 0 bases from J, with 10 bases between. Variable domain in full (rest from reference TRBV2 and TRBJ2-7): EPEVTQTPSHQVTQMGQEVILRCVPISNHLYFYWYRQILGQKVEFLVSFYNNEISEKSEIFDDQFSVERPDGSNFTLKIRSTKLEDSAMYFCASKVSVSYEQYFGPGTRLTVT.

The V and J genes are TRBV6-5 and TRBJ1-1; TRBD1 might be the D (6 bases). The V end lost 0 bases, the J end lost 4 bases, and 15 bases lay between the germline ends. The length of the CDR3 is 16 residues. Germline loops: CDR1 MNHEY, CDR2 SVGAGI. Here the CDR3 reads CASSYSTGAWGTEAFF. The CDR3 bases are TGTGCCAGCAGTTACTCGACGGGGGCGTGGGGCACTGAAGCTTTCTTT.

In its sample, this clonotype was seen a few times. The V gene is TRBV7-9, the J gene TRBJ2-5; TRBD2 aligns across 14 bases. Per germline, CDR1 SEHNR and CDR2 FQNEAQ (reference sequence). J gave up 4 bases and V 8 bases, and 0 bases lay outside the gene matches. The CDR3 extends over 13 amino acids. Here the CDR3 DNA reads TGTGCCAGCGGACTAGCGGGGGGAGAGACCCAGTACTTC. Translated, it gives CASGLAGGETQYF.

This chain links TRBV4-1 with TRBJ2-7; tentative D call: TRBD2 (5 bases). Trimming removed 3 bases from V and 7 bases from J, with 22 bases in between. From germline, CDR1 is MGHRA and CDR2 YSYEKL. The CDR3 is 16 residues long. This CDR3 reads CASSQGLARGNREQYF. CDR3 nucleotides: TGCGCCAGCAGCCAGGGTTTAGCCCGGGGTAATAGGGAGCAGTACTTC.

This clonotype was picked up many times. The J gene is TRBJ1-6, the V gene TRBV20-1; TRBD1 aligns across 7 bases. Germline trimming cut 3 bases from V and 6 bases from J; bases unmatched to any gene: 8. This CDR3 spans 15 amino acids. CDR1 DFQATT and CDR2 SNEGSKA come from the germline V gene (reference sequence). The CDR3 spells CSASSDRAANSPLHF. The CDR3 region has the DNA TGCAGTGCTAGCTCCGACAGGGCCGCTAATTCACCCCTCCACTTT.

This clonotype was seen at least ten times. The chain recombines TRBV4-1 with TRBJ1-1; 11 nucleotides line up with TRBD1. Germline loops: CDR1 MGHRA, CDR2 YSYEKL. The CDR3 is 16 amino acids. V shed 4 bases, J shed 0 bases, and the junction held 4 bases outside the gene matches. CDR3 loop: CASSRGQGALNTEAFF. CDR3 nucleotide sequence: TGCGCCAGCAGCCGTGGACAGGGGGCTTTGAACACTGAAGCTTTCTTT.